Listed below are T cell receptor beta chains from one sample, sequenced in a study of identical twins. TCRdb independently ran MiXCR on the 5' RACE reads; one entry per CDR3 protein. The sample lists about 890,000 distinct CDR3 sequences, around an eighth seen once, with around 1.5% in the top ten. These records were also assigned to another study, of yellow fever vaccine responses in identical twins.

Sample: PBMCs. These receptors were obtained from a woman between 18 and 30 years old in good health. Each CDR3 is given with its conserved first and last residue. A D gene is named only where the DNA matches it firmly. Part of the rows lack a size; the others show once, few, many or a class for expanded clones.

>TRBJ1-5|TRBD1|.|TRBV5-1
TGCGCCAGCAGCCCCCGGACAGGGGATAATCAGCCCCAGCATTTT
CASSPRTGDNQPQHF
>TRBJ2-7|.|few|TRBV7-7
TGTGCCAGCAGCTTAAATCCTTCCTACGAGCAGTACTTC
CASSLNPSYEQYF
>TRBJ1-1|TRBD1|few|TRBV20-1
TGCAGTGCTACAGGGGGCAATATGAACACTGAAGCTTTCTTT
CSATGGNMNTEAFF
>TRBJ2-4|TRBD2|few|TRBV6-1
TGTGCCAGCAGTCCCCGACTAGCGGGAGCAGCCAAAAACATTCAGTACTTC
CASSPRLAGAAKNIQYF
>TRBJ2-3|TRBD2|few|TRBV2
TGTGCCAGCAGTTTGGCTAGCGGGAGGTCTTCCGATACGCAGTATTTT
CASSLASGRSSDTQYF
>TRBJ2-1|.|few|TRBV3-1
TGTGCCAGCAGCCAAGTAGGGCACAATGAGCAGTTCTTC
CASSQVGHNEQFF
>TRBJ1-3|.|.|TRBV6-1
TGTGCCAGCAACGGTGGGGTTGGAAACACCATATATTTT
CASNGGVGNTIYF
>TRBJ1-5|.|many|TRBV12-3/TRBV12-4
TGTGCCAGCAGTCCCATCTTAGGTAGCAATCAGCCCCAGCATTTT
CASSPILGSNQPQHF
>TRBJ2-5|TRBD2|few|TRBV6-1
TGTGCCAGCAGCCAAACGAGGCTAGCGGGGGGGGGCGTAACCCAGTACTTC
CASSQTRLAGGGVTQYF
>TRBJ1-6|.|few|TRBV6-5
TGTGCCAGCAGTTACACACAGGGATCACCCCTCCACTTT
CASSYTQGSPLHF
>TRBJ2-2|TRBD1|.|TRBV7-8
TGTGCCAGCAGCCCCACCGGGACAGGGACCGGGGAGCTGTTTTTT
CASSPTGTGTGELFF
>TRBJ2-7|TRBD1|.|TRBV5-4
TGTGCCAGCAGCCCCTCCGGGACAGGAGCTTTGTCCGTCTACGAGCAGTACTTC
CASSPSGTGALSVYEQYF
>TRBJ1-4|.|.|TRBV6-1
TGTGCCAGCAGCACGGAGGTTGGGCAGGGTAGTGAAAAACTGTTTTTT
CASSTEVGQGSEKLFF
>TRBJ1-2|.|many|TRBV12-3/TRBV12-4
TGTGCCAGCAGTTTAGAACCAGCGTTCTATGGCTACACCTTC
CASSLEPAFYGYTF
>TRBJ2-2|.|many|TRBV29-1
TGCAGCGTTGTTGAGACCGGGGAGCTGTTTTTT
CSVVETGELFF
>TRBJ1-2|.|.|TRBV29-1
TGCAGCGTTGAAGAGGGAAAAACCTGGGGCTACACCTTC
CSVEEGKTWGYTF
>TRBJ2-5|.|.|TRBV28
TGTGCCAGCAGTTTTAATAATGTGGATCAAGAGACCCAGTACTTC
CASSFNNVDQETQYF
>TRBJ2-7|TRBD2|.|TRBV7-8
TGTGCCAGCAGCTCGACTAGCGGGAGTTTCCTTACGGCCTACGAGCAGTACTTC
CASSSTSGSFLTAYEQYF
>TRBJ2-5|TRBD2|.|TRBV28
TGTGCCAGCATCGGGACTAGACCTCAAGAGACCCAGTACTTC
CASIGTRPQETQYF
>TRBJ2-6|.|few|TRBV10-3
TGTGCCATCAGTGAGGGCGGCTCTGGGGCCAACGTCCTGACTTTC
CAISEGGSGANVLTF
>TRBJ2-1|TRBD2|.|TRBV29-1
TGCAGCGTTGAAGGCCGGACTAGCGGGAGGGCGAGTATATCCTACAATGAGCAGTTCTTC
CSVEGRTSGRASISYNEQFF
>TRBJ2-7|.|.|TRBV10-3
TGTGCCATCAGGTCGGGGGGCCCCTACGAGCAGTACTTC
CAIRSGGPYEQYF
>TRBJ1-2|.|.|TRBV27
TGTGCCAGCAGTCCCCGGACAGCCTCTACTAACTATGGCTACACCTTC
CASSPRTASTNYGYTF
>TRBJ2-1|TRBD2|few|TRBV15
TGTGCCACCAGCAGACGCATAAGCGGGATCGGCAATGAGCAGTTCTTC
CATSRRISGIGNEQFF
>TRBJ1-1|.|many|TRBV24-1
TGTGCCACCAGTGATGACCGTAGGGGGGACTCGGAAGCTTTCTTT
CATSDDRRGDSEAFF
>TRBJ2-7|TRBD2|few|TRBV6-2/TRBV6-3
TGTGCCAGCAGAATAGCGGGAGGGATCTCCTACGAGCAGTACTTC
CASRIAGGISYEQYF
>TRBJ1-1|.|few|TRBV5-1
TGCGCCAGCAGCTTGGCCGGGACGCAGAACACTGAAGCTTTCTTT
CASSLAGTQNTEAFF
>TRBJ2-7|.|many|TRBV5-1
TGCGCCAGCAGCTTGGATGGTAGGCCCCAAGAGCAGTACTTC
CASSLDGRPQEQYF
>TRBJ2-2|TRBD2|.|TRBV5-1
TGCGCCAGTAAAAAAATAGCGGGAGCGTACACCGGGGAGCTGTTTTTT
CASKKIAGAYTGELFF
>TRBJ1-6|.|.|TRBV25-1
TGTGCCAGCAGTGGGACAGTTAGCTCCTATAATTCACCCCTCCACTTT
CASSGTVSSYNSPLHF
>TRBJ2-5|.|.|TRBV3-1
TGTGCCAGCAGCCAGTACCCGCCTAGAGGCGCCCCCCAAGAGACCCAGTACTTC
CASSQYPPRGAPQETQYF
>TRBJ2-2|TRBD2|.|TRBV5-1
TGCGCCAGCAGCTTAGGCGAGGCTAGCGGGGGGCCAACGAACACCGGGGAGCTGTTTTTT
CASSLGEASGGPTNTGELFF
>TRBJ2-5|TRBD2|many|TRBV7-3
TGTGCCAGCAGCTATAGCGGGAGGGCCTATGAGACCCAGTACTTC
CASSYSGRAYETQYF
>TRBJ2-1|TRBD1|few|TRBV5-6
TGTGCCAGCAGCTCGGGACAGGGACACAATGAGCAGTTCTTC
CASSSGQGHNEQFF
>TRBJ2-7|.|.|TRBV4-2
TGTGCCAGCAGCCAAGCCGCGGGAACATACGAGCAGTACTTC
CASSQAAGTYEQYF
>TRBJ1-5|.|few|TRBV20-1
TGCAGTGCAAGGGACATCACCAATCAGCCCCAGCATTTT
CSARDITNQPQHF